This T cell receptor (beta chain) was found in a study of post-analysis software for immune sequencing data (dated by TCRdb to the mid-2010s). Regarding the complete study: Disease courses on record covered relapsing-remitting, secondary progressive and progressive-relapsing multiple sclerosis, though some patients had no subtype annotation. Patient repertoires were compared against roughly 12 previously published healthy control repertoires from donors aged roughly 6 to 28 years. A subset of samples was prepared in parallel using single-end sample barcoding, then pooled and co-amplified after Illumina adapter ligation.

Library prep was done by PCR. Data came from an Illumina HiSeq 2500. To reduce PCR and sequencing biases, unique molecular identifiers were incorporated into the TCR beta cDNA libraries. Per 1 to 10 million input T cells, approximately 500,000 cDNA molecules were obtained, such that each molecule approximated one T cell. The same protocol used for the earlier healthy control dataset was applied to prepare and sequence the patient libraries. Samples belonging to the same batch were prepared together, multiplexed and sequenced on a shared HiSeq lane. The published analysis was carried out like this. MIGEC was used to process the raw barcoded reads, and molecular identifier groups with only a single read were discarded before consensus assembly and CDR3 extraction. VDJtools was used for post-analysis of the clonotype tables, with diversity normalized by down-sampling every dataset to the smallest sample size. Repertoire overlap clustering matched CDR3 amino acid but not nucleotide sequences to correct batch-related cross-sample contamination. The public reads were reprocessed in TCRdb via fastp at Q25 and MiXCR, keeping in-frame beta chains. Rows are combined by CDR3 protein, so each entry shows the most common genes and DNA. The V and J calls, along with clone size, are taken from TCRdb and not from the paper's own processing. Recorded for this sample are roughly 400,000 distinct CDR3 sequences; about 40% of them occurred a single time. The ten largest clonotypes hold about 8% of the sample.

The germline V gene gives CDR1 as MGHRA and CDR2 as YSYEKL. V lost 4 bases and J lost 6 bases; the stretch between them is 13 bases long. The CDR3 starts with the cysteine, ends with the phenylalanine, and has 14 residues. Only the CDR3 part of the read is kept: 42 bases, read in frame from the first base. For this clonotype: Its specific antigen is unknown. Base qualities are missing; no much larger clone stands one base away.

To demonstrate the VDJtools post-analysis software, the study profiled TCR beta repertoires from the peripheral blood of about 13 young patients with multiple sclerosis. Multiple sclerosis patients were children and adolescents aged 6 to 15 years. General conclusions and limits of the study: Patients showed significantly higher frequencies than controls for about 5 TRBV segments, among them TRBV5-6, TRBV5-1 and TRBV20-1. The control group was slightly older than the multiple sclerosis patient group. Multiple sclerosis patients had significantly lower normalized Chao1 diversity than controls, a result that suggests substantial peripheral T-cell clonal expansion. Direct clustering with F measure revealed strong co-clustering of samples prepared in the same batch, which led to a batch-effect correction.

This sequence was found in a girl aged 2 to 9 with multiple sclerosis. Recombination linked TRBV4-1 to TRBJ1-5; TRBD1 could be the D gene, as 5 bases match. The specimen sequenced was blood. The nucleotide sequence reads TGCGCCAGCAGCCCGCAGGGAAGAGGTCAGCCCCAGCATTTT. Its translation is CASSPQGRGQPQHF.